The 7 T cell receptor beta chains given below trace back to one sample, sequenced in a study of blood T cell repertoires in COVID-19. Some clones are missing from TCRdb's copy, which holds only in-frame ones; the method was immunoSEQ multiplex PCR. The sample includes some 150,000 clones, approximately 86% seen only once; the top ten take roughly 3%. The sequenced material came from peripheral blood. Source of these receptors: a man in his 70s with acute or convalescent COVID-19.

The V call is TRBV9, the J call TRBJ1-2; perhaps TRBD1 as D (5 bases). Germline V CDR1 and CDR2: SGDLS, YYNGEE. Trimming pared 0 bases from V and 1 base from J, leaving 10 bases between. The CDR3 extends over 15 amino acids. The CDR3 DNA reads as TGTGCCAGCAGCGTAGAGCCGGGGGGTAACTATGGCTACACCTTC. It yields the protein CASSVEPGGNYGYTF.

The V call is TRBV5-1, the J call TRBJ1-2, with a tentative D call TRBD1 (5 bases). Germline V gene data show CDR1 as SGHRS and CDR2 as YFSETQ. The CDR3 extends over 15 amino acids. V dropped 1 base and J dropped 0 bases, with 10 bases sitting between them. The CDR3 DNA follows: TGCGCCAGCAGCTTGTCAGGGAAAGCTAACTATGGCTACACCTTC. As protein: CASSLSGKANYGYTF.

This chain links TRBV6-5 with TRBJ1-6; D is perhaps TRBD1 (5 bases). The germline V gene has CDR1 MNHEY and CDR2 SVGAGI. V was cut by 6 bases and J by 4 bases, with 10 bases left in between. CDR3 length equals 14 residues. CDR3 nucleotide sequence: TGTGCCAGCAGACGACAGAGATATAATTCACCCCTCCACTTT. Protein: CASRRQRYNSPLHF.

V is TRBV19 and J is TRBJ2-5, with 7 bases lining up with TRBD2. There are 14 residues in the CDR3. Unmatched junction bases numbered 5, after V lost 2 bases and J lost 5 bases. From germline, CDR1 is LNHDA and CDR2 SQIVND (reference sequence). Written as DNA, the CDR3 is TGTGCCAGTAGTATACAGGGAGGGGACGAGACCCAGTACTTC. Translation gives CASSIQGGDETQYF. Using reference TRBV19 and TRBJ2-5 for the parts outside the CDR3, the full variable domain is DGGITQSPKYLFRKEGQNVTLSCEQNLNHDAMYWYRQDPGQGLRLIYYSQIVNDFQKGDIAEGYSVSREKKESFPLTVTSAQKNPTAFYLCASSIQGGDETQYFGPGTRLLVL.

The DNA of the CDR3 is TGTGCCAGCACCAGGACTAGCGGGAGGGCCGGCTACAATGAGCAGTTCTTC. Translating gives CASTRTSGRAGYNEQFF. The chain has TRBV27 and TRBJ2-1; TRBD2 matches at 15 bases. V was pared by 7 bases and J by 3 bases, with 7 bases of the junction left unmatched. This CDR3 region has 17 residues. The germline V gene encodes CDR1 MNHEY and CDR2 SMNVEV (reference sequence).

The gene calls are TRBV7-9 and TRBJ2-3, with 8 bases that match TRBD1. Per the germline V gene, CDR1 is SEHNR and CDR2 is FQNEAQ (reference sequence). The ends lost 1 base at V and 3 bases at J; junction bases unmatched: 6. The CDR3 consists of 16 residues. The CDR3 nucleotides are TGTGCCAGCAGCTTAGGTTTGGGGACAGGAACAGATACGCAGTATTTT. Amino acid sequence: CASSLGLGTGTDTQYF.

This clone was detected once. The genes are TRBV27 and TRBJ2-3, with D possibly TRBD2 on 6 matching bases. Germline V CDR1 and CDR2: MNHEY, SMNVEV (reference sequence). Trimming took off 0 bases at V and 7 bases at J, with 11 bases between the two ends. CDR3 length equals 14 residues. The chain's CDR3 is CASSLSRGRNTQYF. The DNA for the CDR3 is TGTGCCAGCAGTTTATCCCGGGGGAGGAATACGCAGTATTTT.